This T cell receptor (beta chain) was observed in a study of T cell clones after liver transplantation. Study details: Liver transplant recipients had immunosuppression withdrawal attempted within 2 years. TCRbeta sequencing after a pre-transplant mixed lymphocyte reaction identified graft-donor-reactive clones, later tracked in post-transplant blood. Study-wide results and caveats: Graft donor-reactive T cells possibly entered the graft instead of undergoing deletion.

Produced via immunoSEQ multiplex PCR; TCRdb's table is partial and in-frame only. The table has 51,000 or so clones, 86% seen once. A word on this clone: The target antigen is unknown.

Per germline, CDR1 LNHDA and CDR2 SQIVND (reference sequence). Trimming at V came to 4 bases and at J to 6 bases, leaving 10 bases not matched to a gene. The CDR3 totals 16 residues. The V and J genes are TRBV19 and TRBJ1-5; 9 nucleotides align to TRBD1. The TCR was taken from a human patient who received a liver transplant. Certain T cells may be donor cells from the graft. Source: CD8+ T cells from blood, taken 12 months after liver transplant. The CDR3 loop reads CASSTEGDRVRQPQHF. CDR3 DNA: TGTGCCAGTAGTACCGAAGGGGACAGGGTACGTCAGCCCCAGCATTTT.